The 9 T cell receptor beta chains below all came from one sample that was sequenced in a study of blood T cell repertoires in COVID-19. The table came from immunoSEQ multiplex PCR; TCRdb's copy has only in-frame clones and leaves some out. Among 400,000 to 550,000 clones listed, 70% to 90% were seen once. The sample taken for sequencing was PBMCs or T cells enriched from blood (not recorded which). The receptor source for this set is a woman aged 18-29 years with acute COVID-19.

V usage is TRBV6-2 or TRBV6-3 and J usage is TRBJ1-1, with TRBD1 as a possible D gene (6 bases). This CDR3 spans 16 amino acids. V lost 6 bases and J lost 5, with 22 bases in between. Germline values: CDR1 MNHEY, CDR2 SVGEGT. The CDR3 DNA sequence: TGTGCCAGCAGCCCTAGTCGGGGGGCTATGCGTACTGAAGCTTTCTTT. Protein sequence: CASSPSRGAMRTEAFF.

The chain uses TRBV28 and TRBJ1-2, with D possibly matching TRBD1 (5 bases). The ends were cut back, 2 bases at V and 8 bases at J, with 12 bases in the middle. The germline V gene has CDR1 MDHEN and CDR2 SYDVKM. CDR3 length: 13 amino acids. CDR3 DNA: TGTGCCAGCAGTTTAGGAGGGGATGGGGGCTACACCTTC. Amino acid sequence: CASSLGGDGGYTF.

This clone was seen only once. The chain employs TRBV7-9 and TRBJ2-1; 8 bases line up with TRBD1. After removal of 3 bases from V and 8 bases from J, the junction contained 0 bases not matched to a gene. Germline V gives CDR1 SEHNR, CDR2 FQNEAQ (reference sequence). The CDR3 spans 12 residues. The CDR3 nucleotides read TGTGCCAGCAGCTTGACAGGGGATGAGCAGTTCTTC. It is translated as CASSLTGDEQFF. The variable domain in full, completed from reference TRBV7-9 and TRBJ2-1, reads DTGVSQNPRHKITKRGQNVTFRCDPISEHNRLYWYRQTLGQGPEFLTYFQNEAQLEKSRLLSDRFSAERPKGSFSTLEIQRTEQGDSAMYLCASSLTGDEQFFGPGTRLTVL.

J is TRBJ1-1 and V is TRBV6-5, with D unclear. CDR3 length: 13 residues. V lost 2 bases, J lost 8 bases, and 12 bases lay in between. Per the germline V gene, CDR1 is MNHEY and CDR2 is SVGAGI. CDR3 loop: CASSYGGGVEAFF. The CDR3 nucleotides read TGTGCCAGCAGTTACGGCGGCGGGGTGGAAGCTTTCTTT.

V gene TRBV27 combines with J gene TRBJ2-1; TRBD1 agrees at 8 bases. There are 18 residues in the CDR3. CDR1 is MNHEY, CDR2 SMNVEV, per germline (reference sequence). The ends lost 2 bases at V and 9 bases at J; junction bases unmatched: 18. The CDR3 coding sequence is TGTGCCAGCAGTTTACAGGGACAGGCAAGGAACCCGCGGAGTGAGCAGTTCTTC. Translated, it gives CASSLQGQARNPRSEQFF.

The chain is built from TRBV12-3 or TRBV12-4 and TRBJ2-3; weak D call: TRBD1 (7 bases). This CDR3 contains 13 residues. Trimming stripped 6 bases from V and 6 bases from J, with 13 bases between. The CDR3 loop reads CASSPTGTDTQYF. CDR3 bases: TGTGCCAGCAGCCCGACAGGGACTGATACGCAGTATTTT.

This clone has more than one count but fewer than ten. V usage is TRBV2 and J usage is TRBJ1-5; 7 nucleotides agree with TRBD1. The CDR3 has 15 residues. V dropped 3 bases and J dropped 3; count of bases not matched to a gene: 5. The germline V gene has CDR1 SNHLY and CDR2 FYNNEI. The chain's CDR3 is CASSDRTGPNQPQHF. The CDR3 coding sequence is TGTGCCAGCAGTGATAGGACAGGACCCAATCAGCCCCAGCATTTT.

This clone is a singleton in its sample. The gene calls are TRBV7-2 and TRBJ2-7; TRBD2 matches at 12 bases. The germline V gene encodes CDR1 SGHTA and CDR2 FQGNSA. V dropped 3 bases and J dropped 5; count of bases not matched to a gene: 8. The CDR3 consists of 16 residues. The CDR3 loop is CASSFVGLAGLDEQYF. CDR3 nucleotide sequence: TGTGCCAGCAGCTTCGTCGGACTAGCGGGGCTGGACGAGCAGTACTTC.

The gene calls are TRBV28 and TRBJ2-1; possible D gene TRBD2, 5 bases. The CDR3 has 16 residues. Trimming left V 2 bases short and J 4 bases short, with 15 bases between. Germline CDR1 MDHEN, CDR2 SYDVKM. This CDR3 is CASSLPAALLYNEQFF. The CDR3 nucleotides are TGTGCCAGCAGTTTACCAGCGGCCCTTCTGTACAATGAGCAGTTCTTC.